These 18 T cell receptor beta chains originate from one sample sequenced in a study of cytomegalovirus exposure and HLA in healthy donors. Amplification used 60 Vbeta primers and 13 Jbeta primers. The assay was immunoSEQ multiplex PCR, and TCRdb's table has in-frame clones only and misses some. The sample includes fewer than 130,000 clones, roughly four fifths seen only once; the top ten take roughly 1.2%. The sequencing input was PBMCs. The receptors here all came from a woman between 25 and 40 years old in good health and CMV-seronegative.

V gene TRBV7-9 combines with J gene TRBJ2-5; D unclear. Germline V gene lookup returns CDR1 SEHNR and CDR2 FQNEAQ (reference sequence). With 1 base removed from V and 4 bases from J, the gap between germline ends came to 10 bases. CDR3 size: 14 residues. CDR3 nucleotide sequence: TGTGCCAGCAGCTTAGGAGGCGAAAGAGAGACCCAGTACTTC. This translates into CASSLGGERETQYF.

The gene calls are TRBV10-3 and TRBJ1-5; D remains unclear. The V and J ends lost 3 bases and 1 base respectively, with 7 bases between them. CDR3 length equals 14 residues. The germline V gene encodes CDR1 ENHRY and CDR2 SYGVKD. CDR3 loop: CAISDSGSNQPQHF. The CDR3, as DNA: TGTGCCATCAGTGACTCGGGAAGCAATCAGCCCCAGCATTTT.

V and J are TRBV16 and TRBJ2-7, with 8 bases aligning to TRBD1. With V trimmed by 1 base and J by 5 bases, 7 bases remained unmatched. The CDR3 is 15 residues long. Germline CDR1 and CDR2: KGHSY and FQNENV. CDR3: CASSQWSTGDHEQYF. In nucleotides, the CDR3 is TGTGCCAGCAGCCAATGGTCGACAGGGGACCACGAGCAGTACTTC.

The rearrangement links TRBV28 to TRBJ2-2; no clear D. Trimming took 7 bases from V and 2 from J, leaving 8 bases between them. Germline CDR1 MDHEN, CDR2 SYDVKM. This CDR3 region has 13 residues. The CDR3 loop reads CASIGPNTGELFF. In DNA, the CDR3 is TGTGCCAGCATTGGGCCCAACACCGGGGAGCTGTTTTTT.

The rearrangement uses TRBV4-2 and TRBJ2-7, with TRBD2 matching 13 bases. V lost 3 bases and J lost 4; bases outside the gene matches: 12. The CDR3 loop spans 18 amino acids. CDR1 LGHNA and CDR2 YNFKEQ come from the germline V gene. CDR3 protein: CASSQEGLAGEGSYEQYF. The CDR3, as DNA: TGTGCCAGCAGCCAGGAAGGACTAGCGGGAGAGGGTAGTTACGAGCAGTACTTC.

The J gene is TRBJ1-1, the V gene TRBV6-1, with 8 bases matching TRBD1. The junction had 11 bases not matched to a gene; V was cut back by 2 bases and J by 3 bases. The germline V gene encodes CDR1 MNHNS and CDR2 SASEGT. The CDR3 consists of 17 residues. The CDR3, as DNA: TGTGCCAGCAGTGAACCAGGGGGCGGGTTGAGGGACACTGAAGCTTTCTTT. Amino acid sequence: CASSEPGGGLRDTEAFF.

This chain joins TRBV9 and TRBJ1-1; D uncertain. This CDR3 is 14 amino acids long. Germline CDR1 is SGDLS and CDR2 is YYNGEE. The germline V and J ends were trimmed by 4 bases and 4 bases, with 14 bases remaining between them. CDR3 region: CASSSPPEGTEAFF. DNA for the CDR3: TGTGCCAGCAGCTCCCCCCCCGAGGGCACTGAAGCTTTCTTT.

The chain uses TRBV7-2 and TRBJ2-7, with 7 nucleotides matching TRBD2. From germline, CDR1 is SGHTA and CDR2 FQGNSA. J lost 7 bases, V lost 0 bases, and 9 bases had no gene match. The CDR3 runs to 15 residues. The CDR3 DNA is TGTGCCAGCAGCTTAGCCCTGGGGGGGTTGGGGGAGCAGTACTTC. It yields the protein CASSLALGGLGEQYF.

The chain uses TRBV2 and TRBJ1-5; D is perhaps TRBD1 (6 bases). In germline, CDR1 is SNHLY, CDR2 FYNNEI. The CDR3 totals 14 residues. The ends were cut back, 6 bases at V and 4 bases at J, with 13 bases in the middle. The CDR3 bases are TGTGCCAGCAGGTGGACAGCAACTAATCAGCCCCAGCATTTT. It translates to CASRWTATNQPQHF.

The chain carries TRBV6-4 and TRBJ2-4, with D hard to call. The CDR3 is 14 amino acids. Deletions cut 6 bases from V and 0 bases from J, with 9 bases between. Germline V CDR1 and CDR2: MRHNA, SNTAGT. CDR3 DNA sequence: TGTGCCAGCAGACGACAATTAGCCAAAAACATTCAGTACTTC. Translating gives CASRRQLAKNIQYF.

The gene calls are TRBV19 and TRBJ2-7; no reliable D call. Germline V gene sequence: CDR1 LNHDA, CDR2 SQIVND (reference sequence). The V and J ends lost 4 bases and 3 bases respectively, with 4 bases between them. This CDR3 has 11 amino acids. CDR3 bases: TGTGCCAGTAGTAATAGCTACGAGCAGTACTTC. Amino acids: CASSNSYEQYF.

The CDR3 region has the DNA TGTGCCAGCAGCTTAGGGAGCGGGCCGAACACCGGGGAGCTGTTTTTT. Amino acids: CASSLGSGPNTGELFF. The chain joins TRBV7-2 to TRBJ2-2; D may be TRBD2 (6 bases). Germline loops: CDR1 SGHTA, CDR2 FQGNSA. The CDR3 runs to 16 residues. Deletions cut 1 base from V and 0 bases from J, with 9 bases between. The full variable domain, completed using reference TRBV7-2 and TRBJ2-2, is GAGVSQSPSNKVTEKGKDVELRCDPISGHTALYWYRQSLGQGLEFLIYFQGNSAPDKSGLPSDRFSAERTGGSVSTLTIQRTQQEDSAVYLCASSLGSGPNTGELFFGEGSRLTVL.

The chain joins TRBV9 to TRBJ1-1, with 7 bases matching TRBD1. After removal of 0 bases from V and 5 bases from J, the junction contained 7 bases not matched to a gene. The CDR3 contains 15 residues. The germline V gene encodes CDR1 SGDLS and CDR2 YYNGEE. The chain's CDR3 is CASSVVTGAGTEAFF. The CDR3 nucleotides read TGTGCCAGCAGCGTAGTTACAGGGGCGGGAACTGAAGCTTTCTTT.

This rearrangement joins TRBV5-1 to TRBJ2-2, with 8 bases that match TRBD2. V was clipped by 4 bases and J by 8 bases; unmatched bases: 4. CDR1 and CDR2 (germline): SGHRS, YFSETQ. The CDR3 is 13 amino acids. CDR3 DNA: TGCGCCAGCAGCCCGATAGCGGGAGGGGAGCTGTTTTTT. This translates into CASSPIAGGELFF. The variable domain in full, completed from reference TRBV5-1 and TRBJ2-2, reads KAGVTQTPRYLIKTRGQQVTLSCSPISGHRSVSWYQQTPGQGLQFLFEYFSETQRNKGNFPGRFSGRQFSNSRSEMNVSTLELGDSALYLCASSPIAGGELFFGEGSRLTVL.

The chain couples TRBV30 to TRBJ2-1; 10 bases map to TRBD2. Germline CDR1 and CDR2: GTSNPN and SVGIG (reference sequence). The V gene end was trimmed by 3 bases and the J gene end by 2 bases; junction bases not matched to a gene: 7. The CDR3 contains 16 residues. The CDR3 is CAWSLGTSETYNEQFF. The CDR3 bases are TGTGCCTGGAGCCTTGGGACTAGCGAAACCTACAATGAGCAGTTCTTC.

V gene TRBV6-5 combines with J gene TRBJ2-7; a possible D gene is TRBD2 (5 bases). CDR1 and CDR2 (germline): MNHEY, SVGAGI. The CDR3 is 12 residues long. V lost 6 bases, J lost 5 bases, and 11 bases lay in between. This CDR3 is CASSLAGNEQYF. CDR3 nucleotide sequence: TGTGCCAGCAGCCTAGCCGGGAACGAGCAGTACTTC.

This clone was found a few times. The chain has TRBV18 and TRBJ2-7; 9 bases fit TRBD2. V lost 3 bases to trimming and J lost 0 bases; unmatched junction nucleotides: 9. This CDR3 comprises 17 residues. Germline loops: CDR1 KGHSH, CDR2 LQKENI. The CDR3 DNA reads TGTGCCAGCTCACCTCGCCATAGCGGGGGACTCTCCTACGAGCAGTACTTC. It is translated as CASSPRHSGGLSYEQYF.

The rearrangement links TRBV28 to TRBJ1-5, with D possibly TRBD1 on 5 matching bases. The V and J ends lost 10 bases and 0 bases respectively, with 13 bases between them. CDR1 is MDHEN and CDR2 is SYDVKM in the germline V gene. The CDR3 loop spans 14 amino acids. CDR3 DNA sequence: TGTGCCACCTTAGGGGCAGTTAGCAATCAGCCCCAGCATTTT. Translation: CATLGAVSNQPQHF.